The rows below give T cell receptor beta chains drawn from one sample of a study of T cells in Graves' hyperthyroidism and ophthalmopathy. TCRdb independently ran MiXCR on the multiplex PCR reads; one entry per CDR3 protein. The data show some 300,000 distinct CDR3 sequences, approximately 14% seen once. The source material was blood. Receptors originate from a woman aged 40 to 50 with Graves' hyperthyroidism. CDR3s include the opening cysteine and the closing phenylalanine or tryptophan. Each record gives: clone size, D gene, V gene, J gene, CDR3 DNA, CDR3 protein. D genes are given only for firm matches. For some rows the clone size is stated as once, few or many, or as a class when expanded; others skip it.

size: .; D: .; V: TRBV5-6; J: TRBJ1-2; DNA: TGTGCCAGCAGCTTGCTAGGGAATTATGGCTACACCTTC; CDR3: CASSLLGNYGYTF
size: few; D: .; V: TRBV18; J: TRBJ2-5; DNA: TGTGCCAGCTCACGACAGGTCCAAGAGACCCAGTACTTC; CDR3: CASSRQVQETQYF
size: once; D: TRBD2; V: TRBV6-2/TRBV6-3; J: TRBJ2-5; DNA: TGTGCCAGCAGTGCTGCGGGAGGCGGGTACCAAGAGACCCAGTACTTC; CDR3: CASSAAGGGYQETQYF
size: many; D: .; V: TRBV6-1; J: TRBJ1-5; DNA: TGTGCCAGCAGAATTGACAGGTCTCCTAATCAGCCCCAGCATTTT; CDR3: CASRIDRSPNQPQHF
size: many; D: TRBD2; V: TRBV6-2/TRBV6-3; J: TRBJ2-1; DNA: TGTGCCAGCAGTGAGCTAGCGGGGGGGAAAGAGCAGTTCTTC; CDR3: CASSELAGGKEQFF
size: .; D: TRBD2; V: TRBV9; J: TRBJ2-3; DNA: TGTGCCAGCAGCGTAGGATGGACTAGCGGAATGACGGGGGATACGCAGTATTTT; CDR3: CASSVGWTSGMTGDTQYF
size: .; D: .; V: TRBV10-3; J: TRBJ2-7; DNA: TGTGCCATCAGTGAGTCGGGCGAGCAGTACTTC; CDR3: CAISESGEQYF
size: many; D: TRBD1; V: TRBV19; J: TRBJ1-1; DNA: TGTGCCAGTAGGCTCGCCGGGACAGGGTGGGGCACTGAAGCTTTCTTT; CDR3: CASRLAGTGWGTEAFF
size: .; D: .; V: TRBV4-1; J: TRBJ2-1; DNA: TGCGCCAGCAGCCAAGACCGGGGGCTTGAGCAGTTCTTC; CDR3: CASSQDRGLEQFF
size: many; D: .; V: TRBV7-9; J: TRBJ2-1; DNA: TGTGCCAGCAGCCTAGGGACCACCGACAATGAGCAGTTCTTC; CDR3: CASSLGTTDNEQFF
size: few; D: .; V: TRBV20-1; J: TRBJ1-5; DNA: TGCAGTGCTAGGGAGTTGCAGGGCATTCGGCCCCAGCATTTT; CDR3: CSARELQGIRPQHF
size: few; D: TRBD1; V: TRBV19; J: TRBJ1-1; DNA: TGTGCCAGTGGATACGGGACAGGGATTGGCACTGAAGCTTTCTTT; CDR3: CASGYGTGIGTEAFF
size: many; D: TRBD2; V: TRBV28; J: TRBJ2-2; DNA: TGTGCCAGCAGCTTAACCCCGGGACTAGCGGTTACCGGGGAGCTGTTTTTT; CDR3: CASSLTPGLAVTGELFF
size: many; D: .; V: TRBV28; J: TRBJ1-4; DNA: TGTGCCAGCAAAGCTTCCGGTACCCAGGAAAAACTGTTTTTT; CDR3: CASKASGTQEKLFF
size: many; D: .; V: TRBV27; J: TRBJ2-3; DNA: TGTGCCAGCAGTTTTGGCAGCACAGATACGCAGTATTTT; CDR3: CASSFGSTDTQYF
size: many; D: TRBD1; V: TRBV13; J: TRBJ1-1; DNA: TGTGCCAGCAGCCAGACAGGGGGCAAGGCTGAAGCTTTCTTT; CDR3: CASSQTGGKAEAFF
size: many; D: .; V: TRBV5-1; J: TRBJ1-1; DNA: TGCGCCAGCAGCTCACGGACGAACACTGAAGCTTTCTTT; CDR3: CASSSRTNTEAFF
size: many; D: TRBD2; V: TRBV2; J: TRBJ2-5; DNA: TGTGCCAGCAGAGCGGGACTAGGGGGAGAGACCCAGTACTTC; CDR3: CASRAGLGGETQYF
size: many; D: .; V: TRBV18; J: TRBJ2-7; DNA: TGTGCCAGCTCACCTCCCGCTGATCGTTACGAGCAGTACTTC; CDR3: CASSPPADRYEQYF
size: many; D: .; V: TRBV6-5; J: TRBJ1-2; DNA: TGTGCCAGCAGTTACCGGACAACTAACTATGGCTACACCTTC; CDR3: CASSYRTTNYGYTF
size: many; D: .; V: TRBV3-1; J: TRBJ1-5; DNA: TGTGCCAGCGGCCTGGACAATCAGCCCCAGCATTTT; CDR3: CASGLDNQPQHF
size: many; D: TRBD2; V: TRBV2; J: TRBJ2-1; DNA: TGTGCCAGCAGTGAACCCTTTAGCGGGAGCTCCTACAATGAGCAGTTCTTC; CDR3: CASSEPFSGSSYNEQFF
size: .; D: TRBD1; V: TRBV7-9; J: TRBJ1-4; DNA: TGTGCCAGCAGCCAGACAGGGTTCAATGAAAAACTGTTTTTT; CDR3: CASSQTGFNEKLFF
size: many; D: .; V: TRBV28; J: TRBJ2-3; DNA: TGTGCCAGCAGTTCCGACCCTAGCACAGATACGCAGTATTTT; CDR3: CASSSDPSTDTQYF
size: many; D: .; V: TRBV12-3/TRBV12-4; J: TRBJ2-2; DNA: TGTGCCAGCAGTTTACGATTCGGAGGGGGGGTCGGGGAGCTGTTTTTT; CDR3: CASSLRFGGGVGELFF
size: .; D: TRBD1; V: TRBV12-3/TRBV12-4; J: TRBJ2-6; DNA: TGTGCCAGCAGTTTAAGCACGGGCAGGGGGTCCGGGGCCAACGTCCTGACTTTC; CDR3: CASSLSTGRGSGANVLTF
size: .; D: .; V: TRBV7-2; J: TRBJ1-1; DNA: TGTGCCAGCAGCTTAGCGCGTCATTTAACTGAAGCTTTCTTT; CDR3: CASSLARHLTEAFF
size: many; D: TRBD2; V: TRBV2; J: TRBJ2-7; DNA: TGTGCCAGCAGTGCCCTTGGACTAGCGGGAGTCCACGAGCAGTACTTC; CDR3: CASSALGLAGVHEQYF
size: many; D: .; V: TRBV2; J: TRBJ1-5; DNA: TGTGCCAGCAGGCCGGGTCTCAGCAATCAGCCCCAGCATTTT; CDR3: CASRPGLSNQPQHF
size: .; D: TRBD2; V: TRBV27; J: TRBJ2-7; DNA: TGTGCCAGTAGTAGGGGAGGGACCCCGAGCTCCTACGAGCAGTACTTC; CDR3: CASSRGGTPSSYEQYF
size: many; D: .; V: TRBV18; J: TRBJ2-5; DNA: TGTGCCAGCTCACCGGATAGTGGTGGGGAGACCCAGTACTTC; CDR3: CASSPDSGGETQYF
size: many; D: TRBD1; V: TRBV7-9; J: TRBJ1-2; DNA: TGTGCCAGCAGCTCCGGACAGGTGTATGGCTACACCTTC; CDR3: CASSSGQVYGYTF
size: .; D: TRBD1; V: TRBV3-1; J: TRBJ1-2; DNA: TGTGCCAGCAGCCAGGACCGGGACAGGGACAACTATGGCTACACCTTC; CDR3: CASSQDRDRDNYGYTF
size: many; D: TRBD2; V: TRBV2; J: TRBJ2-1; DNA: TGTGCCAGCAAAAAGACGGGAGGATCCTACAATGAGCAGTTCTTC; CDR3: CASKKTGGSYNEQFF
size: many; D: .; V: TRBV7-2; J: TRBJ2-7; DNA: TGTGCCAGCAGCTCGGGACCGTACTACGAGCAGTACTTC; CDR3: CASSSGPYYEQYF
size: .; D: TRBD1; V: TRBV29-1; J: TRBJ1-5; DNA: TGCAGCGTGGGGACAGGGGGCGCGGGTCAGCCCCAGCATTTT; CDR3: CSVGTGGAGQPQHF
size: .; D: TRBD2; V: TRBV6-8; J: TRBJ2-7; DNA: TGTGCCAGCAGCGGGACTAGCGGGAGAGGAGTCTACGAGCAGTACTTC; CDR3: CASSGTSGRGVYEQYF
size: .; D: TRBD1; V: TRBV19; J: TRBJ1-2; DNA: TGTGCCAGTAAAGGGACAGGGTCGGTCTTGGGTGGCTACACCTTC; CDR3: CASKGTGSVLGGYTF
size: few; D: TRBD1; V: TRBV19; J: TRBJ2-2; DNA: TGTGCCAGTACTTTAGACAGGGGGTACACCGGGGAGCTGTTTTTT; CDR3: CASTLDRGYTGELFF
size: .; D: TRBD1; V: TRBV3-1; J: TRBJ1-2; DNA: TGTGCCAGCAGCCAATCAGGACAGGGGCACGGCTACACCTTC; CDR3: CASSQSGQGHGYTF
size: many; D: TRBD2; V: TRBV7-3; J: TRBJ2-5; DNA: TGTGCCAGCAGCCGGACTAGCTGGGAGACCCAGTACTTC; CDR3: CASSRTSWETQYF
size: .; D: .; V: TRBV5-4; J: TRBJ1-1; DNA: TGTGCCAGCAGCTTGGGTAGGGGCTTGGGCACTGAAGCTTTCTTT; CDR3: CASSLGRGLGTEAFF
size: many; D: .; V: TRBV20-1; J: TRBJ2-5; DNA: TGCAGTGCTAGCGGGACAATGTGGGAGACCCAGTACTTC; CDR3: CSASGTMWETQYF
size: many; D: TRBD2; V: TRBV7-2; J: TRBJ2-3; DNA: TGTGCCAGCAGCTTGGGACTAGCGGGAGGGAGCACAGATACGCAGTATTTT; CDR3: CASSLGLAGGSTDTQYF
size: many; D: TRBD1; V: TRBV2; J: TRBJ1-2; DNA: TGTGCCAGCAACCCAAGGGACAGCTATGGCTACACCTTC; CDR3: CASNPRDSYGYTF
size: many; D: .; V: TRBV7-6; J: TRBJ2-3; DNA: TGTGCCAGCAGCTCACCCCTGGGACCACTTCTTTATACGCAGTATTTT; CDR3: CASSSPLGPLLYTQYF
size: .; D: TRBD2; V: TRBV5-1; J: TRBJ2-5; DNA: TGCGCCAGCAGCTTGGCCCGGACTAGCGGGAGGCAAGAGACCCAGTACTTC; CDR3: CASSLARTSGRQETQYF
size: many; D: .; V: TRBV5-5; J: TRBJ1-2; DNA: TGTGCCAGCAGTTTCGGCCCCCTCGATGGCTACACCTTC; CDR3: CASSFGPLDGYTF
size: many; D: .; V: TRBV3-1; J: TRBJ1-5; DNA: TGTGCCAGCAGTCGGGACGGAGGTAATCAGCCCCAGCATTTT; CDR3: CASSRDGGNQPQHF
size: many; D: .; V: TRBV7-2; J: TRBJ2-1; DNA: TGTGCCAGCAGCCCGGGACTGGAAGGGAATGAGCAGTTCTTC; CDR3: CASSPGLEGNEQFF
size: .; D: TRBD1; V: TRBV5-6; J: TRBJ1-1; DNA: TGTGCCAGCAGACCGGACAGGGGCACTGAAGCTTTCTTT; CDR3: CASRPDRGTEAFF
size: few; D: .; V: TRBV6-5; J: TRBJ2-7; DNA: TGTGCCAGCAGTTACTGGGGGGACAGTCCCTACGAGCAGTACTTC; CDR3: CASSYWGDSPYEQYF
size: many; D: TRBD1; V: TRBV6-1; J: TRBJ1-2; DNA: TGTGCCAGCAGTTGGGGACAGGAAAAAAACGATGGCTACACCTTC; CDR3: CASSWGQEKNDGYTF
size: .; D: TRBD2; V: TRBV5-6; J: TRBJ2-7; DNA: TGTGCCAGCAGCCGCCGACTAGCGGGAGTCCCATACTTC; CDR3: CASSRRLAGVPYF
size: many; D: .; V: TRBV28; J: TRBJ2-5; DNA: TGTGCCAGCAGTTTCGGAGACGGATCGGAAGGGGTTGAGACCCAGTACTTC; CDR3: CASSFGDGSEGVETQYF